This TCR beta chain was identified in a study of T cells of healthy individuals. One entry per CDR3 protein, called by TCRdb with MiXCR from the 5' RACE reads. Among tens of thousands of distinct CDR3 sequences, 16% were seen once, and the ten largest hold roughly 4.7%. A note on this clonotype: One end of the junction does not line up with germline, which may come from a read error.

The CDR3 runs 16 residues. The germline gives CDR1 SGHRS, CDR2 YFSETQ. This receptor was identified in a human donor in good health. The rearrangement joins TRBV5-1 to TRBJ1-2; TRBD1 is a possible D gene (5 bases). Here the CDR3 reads CASSLGPAGSSYGYNF. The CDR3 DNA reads TGCGCCAGCAGCTTGGGCCCCGCAGGGTCCAGCTATGGCTACAACTTC.